What follows is one T cell receptor beta chain and its context. Its antigen is unidentified. These data originate in a study of cytomegalovirus exposure and HLA in healthy donors. General study findings and limits: Another analysis was done later, and it associated 16,951 TCR beta sequences with HLA alleles at 0.05 false discovery rate.

Both 60 Vbeta primers and 13 Jbeta primers went into the PCR. The protocol was immunoSEQ multiplex PCR, while the TCRdb copy is restricted to in-frame clones and leaves out a portion. The table lists about 150,000 clones, less than 80% of them singletons. Sequenced: PBMCs. This sequence originates from a man between 25 and 39 years old in good health and CMV-seronegative.

CDR3 coding DNA: TGTGCCAGCACCACCCAGGGAGGGACTGAAGCTTTCTTT. Its translation: CASTTQGGTEAFF. The V call is TRBV6-5, the J call TRBJ1-1; TRBD1 is a possible D gene (5 bases). Per the germline V gene, CDR1 is MNHEY and CDR2 is SVGAGI. The length of the CDR3 is 13 residues. V was cut by 7 bases and J by 5 bases, with 14 bases left in between.